These T cell receptor beta chains were read from a single sample in a study of blood T cell repertoires in COVID-19. Data came from immunoSEQ multiplex PCR; TCRdb stores just in-frame clones and leaves some out. This sample has about 64,000 clones, with roughly 91% found just once. The sample consisted of PBMCs or T cells enriched from blood (not recorded which). Receptors were obtained from a woman aged 40 to 50 who had recovered from COVID-19. CDR3s include the opening cysteine and the closing phenylalanine or tryptophan. The D gene is left open where the match is weak. Clone size is shown for a subset of rows, as once, few, many or a class of expanded clone.

D	V	J	size	CDR3	DNA
TRBD1	TRBV2	TRBJ1-1	NA	CASSIDRVGTEAFF	TGTGCCAGCAGCATTGACAGGGTGGGCACTGAAGCTTTCTTT
TRBD1	TRBV7-9	TRBJ1-2	NA	CASRVRGQVNYGYTF	TGTGCCAGCAGGGTCAGAGGACAGGTTAACTATGGCTACACCTTC
TRBD1	TRBV7-3	TRBJ1-1	once	CASSNPGQGNTEAFF	TGTGCCAGCAGCAACCCGGGACAGGGGAACACTGAAGCTTTCTTT
NA	TRBV10-3	TRBJ2-2	NA	CAISLTRGLDTGELFF	TGTGCCATCAGCCTAACCCGGGGTTTGGACACCGGGGAGCTGTTTTTT
NA	TRBV24-1	TRBJ1-2	NA	CATSDPNQQVGYTF	TGTGCCACCAGTGACCCGAACCAACAGGTTGGCTACACCTTC
TRBD2	TRBV10-1	TRBJ2-2	NA	CASRPGLAVAGELFF	TGCGCCAGCAGACCGGGACTAGCGGTGGCCGGGGAGCTGTTTTTT
TRBD1	TRBV27	TRBJ1-1	NA	CASSSDRVTEAFF	TGTGCCAGCAGCTCGGACAGGGTCACTGAAGCTTTCTTT
NA	TRBV3-1/TRBV3-2	TRBJ2-4	NA	CASSQLGQNIQYF	TGTGCCAGCAGCCAACTAGGCCAAAACATTCAGTACTTC
TRBD1	TRBV19	TRBJ2-5	NA	CASSPRQGARETQYF	TGTGCCAGTAGTCCTCGACAGGGGGCGCGCGAGACCCAGTACTTC
NA	TRBV6-1	TRBJ1-5	once	CASSRAGGSQPQHF	TGTGCCAGCAGCCGGGCGGGGGGGAGTCAGCCCCAGCATTTT
NA	TRBV12-5	TRBJ2-6	NA	CASGFYRTGQFFSGANVLTF	TGTGCTAGTGGTTTTTACCGAACAGGCCAATTCTTCTCTGGGGCCAACGTCCTGACTTTC
TRBD1	TRBV19	TRBJ1-6	NA	CASSMDRVQMPYNSPLHF	TGTGCCAGTAGTATGGACAGGGTTCAGATGCCCTATAATTCACCCCTCCACTTT
TRBD1	TRBV6-5	TRBJ2-7	NA	CASSYRGQGTDEQYF	TGTGCCAGCAGTTACAGGGGACAGGGTACGGACGAGCAGTACTTC
TRBD2	TRBV19	TRBJ2-2	NA	CASSIQLGLAGDPNTGELFF	TGTGCCAGTAGTATTCAACTTGGACTAGCGGGGGACCCGAACACCGGGGAGCTGTTTTTT
NA	TRBV15	TRBJ2-3	NA	CATSRVGDVTDTQYF	TGTGCCACCAGCAGAGTAGGGGATGTCACAGATACGCAGTATTTT
TRBD1	TRBV18	TRBJ1-6	once	CASSKDRGNSPLHF	TGTGCCAGCTCAAAGGACAGGGGGAATTCACCCCTCCACTTT
NA	TRBV18	TRBJ1-1	NA	CASSPGEGEAFF	TGTGCCAGCTCACCCGGGGAGGGTGAAGCTTTCTTT
TRBD1	TRBV10-3	TRBJ2-3	once	CAISESPGTGVTDTQYF	TGTGCCATCAGTGAGTCACCCGGGACAGGGGTCACAGATACGCAGTATTTT
NA	TRBV6-6	TRBJ1-6	once	CASSYSQGVSPLHF	TGTGCCAGCAGTTACTCCCAGGGTGTCTCACCCCTCCACTTT
NA	TRBV19	TRBJ1-1	NA	CASSMVGETEAFF	TGTGCCAGTAGTATGGTCGGGGAAACTGAAGCTTTCTTT
NA	TRBV4-1	TRBJ2-2	few	CASSSPPRQPSSGELFF	TGCGCCAGCAGCTCCCCACCGCGACAGCCGAGTTCCGGGGAGCTGTTTTTT
NA	TRBV27	TRBJ1-5	NA	CASSLLNQPQHF	TGTGCCAGCAGTTTACTAAACCAGCCCCAGCATTTT
TRBD1	TRBV5-5	TRBJ1-1	NA	CASSPRTGYTEAFF	TGTGCCAGCAGTCCTCGGACAGGGTATACTGAAGCTTTCTTT
NA	TRBV7-9	TRBJ2-2	NA	CASSLNINANTGELFF	TGTGCCAGCAGCTTAAACATAAACGCGAACACCGGGGAGCTGTTTTTT
NA	TRBV6-1	TRBJ2-5	NA	CASSELRSPSYQETQYF	TGTGCCAGCAGTGAATTGAGGAGTCCATCCTACCAAGAGACCCAGTACTTC
NA	TRBV3-1/TRBV3-2	TRBJ1-3	few	CASSQDGGVGRVSGNTIYF	TGTGCCAGCAGCCAAGACGGTGGAGTAGGCCGGGTATCTGGAAACACCATATATTTT
TRBD1	TRBV30	TRBJ2-2	NA	CAWSGPGTGVKNSPVPNTGELFF	TGTGCCTGGAGTGGCCCCGGGACAGGGGTGAAAAATAGCCCGGTCCCGAACACCGGGGAGCTGTTTTTT
NA	TRBV11-2	TRBJ2-5	NA	CASSPIRQGTREETQYF	TGTGCCAGCAGCCCGATCAGGCAGGGGACACGAGAAGAGACCCAGTACTTC
NA	TRBV18	TRBJ2-5	NA	CASSPQGLETQYF	TGTGCCAGCTCACCTCAGGGGCTGGAGACCCAGTACTTC
TRBD1	TRBV4-1	TRBJ1-2	few	CASSPIRGQFILTF	TGCGCCAGCAGCCCAATTCGGGGACAGTTTATACTCACCTTC
NA	TRBV10-3	TRBJ1-2	NA	CAISESGRGDGYTF	TGTGCCATCAGTGAATCCGGCAGGGGCGATGGCTACACCTTC
TRBD2	TRBV7-2	TRBJ2-2	NA	CASNPGGGIVGELFF	TGTGCCAGCAACCCCGGCGGGGGAATCGTCGGGGAGCTGTTTTTT
TRBD1	TRBV10-2	TRBJ1-1	NA	CATRDSITEAFF	TGCGCCACCAGGGACAGCATTACTGAAGCTTTCTTT
TRBD1	TRBV6-5	TRBJ2-7	once	CASSTSRQGWNEQYF	TGTGCCAGCAGTACCTCCCGACAGGGCTGGAACGAGCAGTACTTC
NA	TRBV6-4	TRBJ2-5	once	CASGQQETQYF	TGTGCCAGCGGGCAGCAAGAGACCCAGTACTTC
NA	TRBV15	TRBJ1-6	NA	CATSRDQQGRGSPLHF	TGTGCCACCAGCAGAGATCAACAGGGCAGGGGTTCACCCCTCCACTTT